This TCR beta chain was sequenced in a study of shared clonotypes between healthy human individuals. Only in-frame clones appear in the TCRdb table, and some are missing; sequencing was by immunoSEQ multiplex PCR. The sample lists about 2.4 million clones, 90% to 95% occurring once. CDR1 LGHNA and CDR2 YSLEER come from the germline V gene. The J segment lost 1 base and the V segment lost 0 bases, leaving 3 bases of the junction unmatched. The CDR3 totals 16 residues. The source is a man aged 18 to 29 in good health. The sample was naive CD4+ T cells sorted from blood. Subset meaning: CD45RA+ positively selected. The chain joins TRBV4-3 to TRBJ2-1, with 7 bases identical to TRBD1. The CDR3 DNA reads TGCGCCAGCAGCCAAGATGTGGGACAGTCCTACAATGAGCAGTTCTTC. Its protein product is CASSQDVGQSYNEQFF.